The 14 T cell receptor beta chains in this list originate from one sample, sequenced in a study of breast tumors, draining lymph nodes, adjacent tissues. Each CDR3 protein gets one entry after TCRdb re-called the multiplex PCR reads with MiXCR. The data hold about 35,000 distinct CDR3 sequences, with roughly 32% observed a single time. Sequenced material: breast tumor tissue. The receptors stem from a female donor with breast cancer. Some clones in this sample may be carry-over from other donors' samples.

Concerning this clonotype itself: A much larger clonotype is one base distant, so this may be a read error. The chain links TRBV5-1 to TRBJ2-7, with TRBD2 matching 8 bases. CDR1 is SGHRS and CDR2 is YFSETQ in the germline V gene. This CDR3 has 17 amino acids. V lost 4 bases, J lost 4 bases, and 16 bases stayed unmatched. The CDR3 is CASSPWGGTRDVYEQYF. Written as DNA, the CDR3 is TGCGCCAGCAGCCCCTGGGGGGGGACTAGGGATGTGTACGAGCAGTACTTC.

Turning to this clonotype: A much larger clone sits a single nucleotide away, making a read error possible. V and J are TRBV20-1 and TRBJ2-1; D gene unclear. Germline CDR1 reads DFQATT; CDR2 reads SNEGSKA (reference sequence). The CDR3 sequence is 16 residues long. This CDR3 reads CSARDESGYLYSEQFF. The CDR3 DNA follows: TGCAGTGCTAGAGATGAATCTGGGTACCTCTACAGTGAGCAGTTCTTC.

This clonotype was seen just once. This chain connects TRBV5-6 to TRBJ2-3; D remains unclear. Trimming pared 2 bases from V and 2 bases from J, leaving 12 bases between. Germline CDR1 reads SGHDT; CDR2 reads YYEEEE. The CDR3 covers 15 residues. The CDR3 here is CASSFRTGFTDTQYF. The CDR3 nucleotides are TGTGCCAGCAGCTTCCGGACCGGATTCACAGATACGCAGTATTTT.

This clonotype was picked up many times. This sequence joins TRBV11-2 and TRBJ1-2; D is unresolved. The CDR3 is made up of 13 amino acids. V shed 2 bases and J shed 0 bases, with 4 bases lying between them. Germline values: CDR1 SGHAT, CDR2 FQNNGV. CDR3 coding DNA: TGTGCCAGCAGCTTACGGACTAACTATGGCTACACCTTC. Translation: CASSLRTNYGYTF.

V gene TRBV27 combines with J gene TRBJ2-1; D gene ambiguous. The CDR3 has 16 residues. Germline CDR1 reads MNHEY; CDR2 reads SMNVEV (reference sequence). V gave up 1 base and J gave up 0 bases, with 10 bases separating them. CDR3 in DNA: TGTGCCAGCAGTTTATTAGGACCTATCTCCTACAATGAGCAGTTCTTC. Amino acid sequence: CASSLLGPISYNEQFF.

In its sample, this clonotype was seen many times. The chain carries TRBV7-2 and TRBJ2-5, with 10 bases that match TRBD2. The CDR3 runs 15 residues. Trimming took 4 bases from V and 5 from J; bases not matched to a gene: 7. From germline, CDR1 is SGHTA and CDR2 FQGNSA. The CDR3 nucleotides are TGTGCCAGCAGCTCAGCGGGAGGGCCGGGGGAGACCCAGTACTTC. Translated: CASSSAGGPGETQYF.

This clonotype was counted at least ten times. The V call is TRBV6-5, the J call TRBJ2-7; TRBD2 matches 14 bases. V shed 0 bases and J 2 bases; nucleotides not matched to a gene: 6. Germline CDR1 MNHEY, CDR2 SVGAGI. The CDR3 spans 18 residues. The chain's CDR3 is CASSYSGGLAGGPYEQYF. DNA for the CDR3: TGTGCCAGCAGTTACTCGGGTGGACTAGCGGGAGGACCCTACGAGCAGTACTTC.

The rearrangement joins TRBV7-2 to TRBJ2-7, with TRBD2 matching 10 bases. Germline CDR1 and CDR2: SGHTA and FQGNSA. CDR3 size: 14 residues. The V segment lost 10 bases and the J segment 3 bases; nucleotides outside the gene matches: 9. The CDR3 reads CATSWTSGDYEQYF. The CDR3 DNA reads as TGTGCCACCAGTTGGACTAGCGGTGACTACGAGCAGTACTTC.

This clonotype appeared many times. V and J are TRBV6-6 and TRBJ2-7, with 10 bases fitting TRBD2. Trimming removed 5 bases from V and 2 bases from J; junction bases left unmatched: 6. Germline-derived CDR1 and CDR2 are MNHNY and SVGAGI (reference sequence). There are 15 residues in the CDR3. The CDR3 bases are TGTGCCAGCAGTCCTAGCGGGAGTTTAGCCTACGAGCAGTACTTC. It codes for CASSPSGSLAYEQYF.

In this sample, this clonotype turned up a few times. The chain couples TRBV20-1 to TRBJ1-1, with TRBD1 identical over 7 bases. V was clipped by 6 bases and J by 2 bases; unmatched bases: 6. This CDR3 is 13 amino acids long. In germline, CDR1 is DFQATT, CDR2 SNEGSKA (reference sequence). This CDR3 reads CSALGQSNTEAFF. CDR3 coding DNA: TGCAGTGCGCTGGGACAGTCAAACACTGAAGCTTTCTTT.

The chain recombines TRBV5-6 with TRBJ2-3; D not resolved. V gave up 2 bases and J gave up 0 bases, with 10 bases separating them. Germline V gene lookup returns CDR1 SGHDT and CDR2 YYEEEE. The CDR3 contains 15 residues. DNA for the CDR3: TGTGCCAGCAGCTTTGGGCAGGCCAGCACAGATACGCAGTATTTT. Encoded protein: CASSFGQASTDTQYF.

This clonotype has at least ten counts. The rearrangement links TRBV7-8 to TRBJ2-3; perhaps TRBD2 as D (6 bases). The CDR3 runs 15 residues. The V end lost 1 base, the J end lost 1 base, and 9 bases lay between the germline ends. Germline V gives CDR1 SGHVS, CDR2 FQNEAQ. The CDR3 nucleotides are TGTGCCAGCAGCTTAGGCGGGATGGGCACAGATACGCAGTATTTT. Translated: CASSLGGMGTDTQYF. Full variable domain (remainder filled in from reference TRBV7-8 and TRBJ2-3): GAGVSQSPRYKVAKRGQDVALRCDPISGHVSLFWYQQALGQGPEFLTYFQNEAQLDKSGLPSDRFFAERPEGSVSTLKIQRTQQEDSAVYLCASSLGGMGTDTQYFGPGTRLTVL.

This clonotype is medium-sized. The gene calls are TRBV6-6 and TRBJ2-3; 7 nucleotides line up with TRBD2. The V segment lost 2 bases and the J segment 1 base; nucleotides outside the gene matches: 0. This CDR3 spans 14 amino acids. Germline V gene lookup returns CDR1 MNHNY and CDR2 SVGAGI (reference sequence). The CDR3 protein is CASSYRGGTDTQYF. In DNA form, the CDR3 reads TGTGCCAGCAGTTACCGGGGGGGCACAGATACGCAGTATTTT.

This clonotype was seen ten or more times. V and J are TRBV6-4 and TRBJ2-1; 9 positions match TRBD2. The V gene end was trimmed by 6 bases and the J gene end by 9 bases; junction bases not matched to a gene: 9. The CDR3 has 14 residues. Germline V gene sequence: CDR1 MRHNA, CDR2 SNTAGT. The CDR3 reads CASSPSGMGGEQFF. The CDR3 bases are TGTGCCAGCAGCCCTAGCGGGATGGGGGGTGAGCAGTTCTTC.